The clone carrying this TCR beta chain was detected only a few times. The ends were cut back, 6 bases at V and 4 bases at J, with 21 bases in the middle. The CDR3 covers 16 residues. Germline CDR1 reads SEHNR; CDR2 reads FQNEAQ (reference sequence). This sample was taken from a study of blood T cells in healthy people across ages. Per sample, no less than 5 micrograms of total RNA were extracted. Alongside a J-beta primer mix, a sample-barcoded 5' primer served in a second PCR lasting 7 to 11 cycles. Each CDR3 protein gets one entry after TCRdb re-called the 5' RACE reads with MiXCR. This sample carries fewer than 950,000 distinct CDR3 sequences, approximately 35% of them seen once, and the ten largest clones take 10% to 15%.

Source material: blood. The clonotype comes from a man between 18 and 29 years old in good health. This chain links TRBV7-9 with TRBJ1-1, with a tentative D call TRBD1 (6 bases). The CDR3 is CASSPFQTTGSTEAFF. The CDR3 coding sequence is TGTGCCAGCAGTCCATTCCAGACCACAGGGAGCACTGAAGCTTTCTTT.